The 25 T cell receptor beta chains reported below all come from one sample, sequenced in a study of OX40 agonist ivuxolimab in advanced cancers. Profiled with immunoSEQ multiplex PCR; TCRdb holds only in-frame clones, not every one. The sample lists under 40,000 clones; roughly 80% were seen once. This specimen consisted of CD4+ or CD8+ T cells sorted from blood, obtained in a trial of the OX40 agonist ivuxolimab. The receptors were sampled from an adult with an advanced solid tumor such as melanoma, head and neck, liver or kidney cancer.

The chain recombines TRBV7-2 with TRBJ2-5; D might be TRBD1 or TRBD2, each matching 6 bases. The V gene lost 5 bases and the J gene lost 5 bases, with 12 bases spanning the gap. CDR3 length equals 13 residues. Germline loops: CDR1 SGHTA, CDR2 FQGNSA. Here the CDR3 reads CASSPGAKETQYF. The CDR3 DNA reads as TGTGCCAGCAGCCCGGGGGCCAAGGAGACCCAGTACTTC.

This chain joins TRBV27 and TRBJ1-4, with 7 bases fitting TRBD1. V was pared by 6 bases and J by 0 bases, with 13 bases of the junction left unmatched. Germline loops: CDR1 MNHEY, CDR2 SMNVEV (reference sequence). The CDR3 is 18 residues long. The DNA for the CDR3 is TGTGCCAGCAGATCCTTCCGGGACAGAGTTGCAACTAATGAAAAACTGTTTTTT. Translation: CASRSFRDRVATNEKLFF.

The chain joins TRBV7-6 to TRBJ2-7; no clear D gene. Looked up from germline, CDR1 is SGHVS and CDR2 is FNYEAQ. This CDR3 is built from 13 residues. V was trimmed by 2 bases and J by 3 bases, leaving 8 bases between them. The CDR3 nucleotides read TGTGCCAGCAGCTTAATAAACGGCTACGAGCAGTACTTC. Translated: CASSLINGYEQYF.

This chain joins TRBV29-1 and TRBJ1-2; 7 bases align to TRBD1. The CDR3 loop spans 13 amino acids. The trim removed 3 bases at V and 6 bases at J, leaving 7 bases unmatched. CDR1 and CDR2 (germline): SQVTM, ANQGSEA. CDR3 sequence: CSVDTQGIHGYTF. CDR3 in DNA: TGCAGCGTTGACACACAGGGGATTCATGGCTACACCTTC. Together with reference TRBV29-1 and TRBJ1-2, the CDR3 gives the full variable domain: SAVISQKPSRDICQRGTSLTIQCQVDSQVTMMFWYRQQPGQSLTLIATANQGSEATYESGFVIDKFPISRPNLTFSTLTVSNMSPEDSSIYLCSVDTQGIHGYTFGSGTRLTVV.

The chain carries TRBV6-1 and TRBJ2-1; the D gene could be TRBD1 or TRBD2 (5 bases each). Trimming removed 7 bases from V and 9 bases from J, with 19 bases in between. The CDR3 consists of 14 residues. Germline CDR1 reads MNHNS; CDR2 reads SASEGT. The CDR3 region has the DNA TGTGCCAGCATGGGGGACCCCCAACGGGGTGAGCAGTTCTTC. This encodes CASMGDPQRGEQFF.

For this clone: The sample carries other DNA sequences with the same CDR3. The chain recombines TRBV30 with TRBJ1-5, with 8 bases aligning to TRBD1. CDR1 is GTSNPN, CDR2 SVGIG, per germline (reference sequence). With V trimmed by 5 bases and J by 1 base, 13 bases remained unmatched. The CDR3 extends over 17 amino acids. The CDR3, as DNA: TGTGCCTGGCGGGGGGGCAGGGGGCCGGGGAGCAATCAGCCCCAGCATTTT. Encoded protein: CAWRGGRGPGSNQPQHF.

The gene calls are TRBV6-1 and TRBJ1-5; 7 nucleotides line up with TRBD1. This CDR3 contains 20 residues. V shed 2 bases, J shed 0 bases, and the junction held 16 bases outside the gene matches. CDR1 and CDR2 (germline): MNHNS, SASEGT. CDR3: CASSERSGRRGLGSNQPQHF. The CDR3 DNA follows: TGTGCCAGCAGTGAAAGAAGCGGGCGGAGGGGGCTCGGTAGCAATCAGCCCCAGCATTTT.

This chain joins TRBV28 and TRBJ2-1; tentative D call: TRBD2 (6 bases). The CDR3 covers 15 residues. Trimming left V 6 bases short and J 1 base short, with 13 bases between. Germline CDR1 MDHEN, CDR2 SYDVKM. CDR3 amino acids: CASSQGLQSYNEQFF. For the CDR3, the DNA is TGTGCCAGCAGCCAGGGACTCCAGTCCTACAATGAGCAGTTCTTC. The variable domain in full, completed from reference TRBV28 and TRBJ2-1, reads DVKVTQSSRYLVKRTGEKVFLECVQDMDHENMFWYRQDPGLGLRLIYFSYDVKMKEKGDIPEGYSVSREKKERFSLILESASTNQTSMYLCASSQGLQSYNEQFFGPGTRLTVL.

In DNA form, the CDR3 reads TGTGCCAGCAGCTTAGGCGGGGTCCAAGAGACCCAGTACTTC. It translates to CASSLGGVQETQYF. The chain joins TRBV7-9 to TRBJ2-5; possible D gene TRBD2, 6 bases. Germline lookup yields CDR1 SEHNR and CDR2 FQNEAQ (reference sequence). V lost 1 base, J lost 1 base, and 7 bases lay in between. The CDR3 is made up of 14 amino acids.

This clone was found a few times. The V and J genes are TRBV28 and TRBJ1-5; maybe TRBD1 (5 bases). The CDR3 covers 14 residues. The germline V gene encodes CDR1 MDHEN and CDR2 SYDVKM. V lost 2 bases, J lost 4 bases, and 9 bases lay in between. The CDR3 sequence: CASSLMGRNQPQHF. The DNA for the CDR3 is TGTGCCAGCAGTTTAATGGGGCGGAATCAGCCCCAGCATTTT.

The V gene is TRBV7-9, the J gene TRBJ2-3; perhaps TRBD1 as D (5 bases). The CDR3 consists of 15 residues. V lost 1 base and J 6 bases, leaving 14 bases between the germline ends. CDR1 is SEHNR, CDR2 FQNEAQ, per germline (reference sequence). CDR3 in amino acids: CASSLVQGGVDTQYF. CDR3 in DNA: TGTGCCAGCAGCTTAGTCCAGGGTGGGGTGGATACGCAGTATTTT.

The chain couples TRBV7-9 to TRBJ2-3; possibly TRBD2 for D (6 bases). Trimming took off 3 bases at V and 2 bases at J, with 12 bases between the two ends. The CDR3 sequence is 15 residues long. CDR1 and CDR2 (germline): SEHNR, FQNEAQ (reference sequence). In nucleotides, the CDR3 is TGTGCCAGCAGCTTTGGAGGGGCCTACACAGATACGCAGTATTTT. This gives the protein CASSFGGAYTDTQYF.

This clone was observed a few times. CDR3 residues: CASSLGPGGLSTDTQYF. The CDR3 region has the DNA TGTGCCAGCAGCTTAGGCCCGGGGGGGTTAAGCACAGATACGCAGTATTTT. This chain connects TRBV7-3 to TRBJ2-3; TRBD2 matches at 8 bases. The germline CDR1 and CDR2 sequences are SGHTA and FQGTGA. After removal of 2 bases from V and 0 bases from J, the junction contained 7 bases not matched to a gene. The CDR3 spans 17 residues.

The V gene is TRBV4-1, the J gene TRBJ1-1, with TRBD1 matching over 10 bases. From germline, CDR1 is MGHRA and CDR2 YSYEKL. V dropped 3 bases and J dropped 8; count of bases not matched to a gene: 12. CDR3 length: 16 residues. CDR3 DNA: TGCGCCAGCAGCCATCCTCCCCGGGACAGGGGACGAGAAGCTTTCTTT. It codes for CASSHPPRDRGREAFF.

The chain links TRBV6-1 to TRBJ1-1; possibly TRBD1 for D (5 bases). Germline CDR1 MNHNS, CDR2 SASEGT. The CDR3 covers 15 residues. Deletions cut 5 bases from V and 4 bases from J, with 17 bases between. CDR3 nucleotides: TGTGCCAGCAGTAGTCAGGGATTGGGGGGCACTGAAGCTTTCTTT. Protein sequence: CASSSQGLGGTEAFF.

The chain links TRBV18 to TRBJ2-1; weak D call: TRBD1 (5 bases). Trimming shortened V by 2 bases and J by 4 bases, and 9 bases separated the two germline ends. CDR3 size: 14 residues. Germline CDR1 and CDR2: KGHSH and LQKENI. The CDR3 DNA reads TGTGCCAGCTCACCAGGTCCAGGGTACAATGAGCAGTTCTTC. This sequence encodes CASSPGPGYNEQFF.

This clone has only a few counts. The chain uses TRBV7-3 and TRBJ1-2; D is uncertain. V was trimmed by 0 bases and J by 7 bases, leaving 0 bases between them. The CDR3 extends over 10 amino acids. Looked up from germline, CDR1 is SGHTA and CDR2 is FQGTGA. CDR3 DNA: TGTGCCAGCAGCTTAACTGGCTACACCTTC. This codes for CASSLTGYTF.

The DNA for the CDR3 is TGTGCCAGCAGCATGGGACTAGCGGGACTCTCCTACGAGCAGTACTTC. Translated, it gives CASSMGLAGLSYEQYF. The V call is TRBV5-6, the J call TRBJ2-7; 13 nucleotides match TRBD2. This CDR3 is built from 16 residues. V gave up 4 bases and J gave up 0 bases; unmatched junction bases: 4. The germline V gene encodes CDR1 SGHDT and CDR2 YYEEEE.

As DNA, the CDR3 is TGTGCCAGCGCATTCGCCCTCCGGTGGCAGGGGGATTATGGCTACACCTTC. Translation: CASAFALRWQGDYGYTF. The chain links TRBV28 to TRBJ1-2; TRBD1 matches 7 bases. The V gene end was trimmed by 8 bases and the J gene end by 5 bases; junction bases not matched to a gene: 20. CDR3 length: 17 amino acids. Germline lookup yields CDR1 MDHEN and CDR2 SYDVKM.

The rearrangement joins TRBV7-2 to TRBJ2-4; the match to TRBD1 covers 7 bases. CDR1 is SGHTA and CDR2 is FQGNSA in the germline V gene. The V segment lost 5 bases and the J segment 8 bases; nucleotides outside the gene matches: 3. This CDR3 has 12 amino acids. The CDR3 coding sequence is TGTGCCAGCAGCCCCACAGGGGACATTCAGTACTTC. Its protein product is CASSPTGDIQYF.

The genes are TRBV27 and TRBJ1-2; D is ambiguous. This CDR3 has 13 amino acids. V was trimmed by 3 bases and J by 1 base, leaving 6 bases between them. Per germline, CDR1 MNHEY and CDR2 SMNVEV (reference sequence). CDR3 coding DNA: TGTGCCAGCAGTTTTCAGGTTAACTATGGCTACACCTTC. It translates to CASSFQVNYGYTF.

This chain connects TRBV6-5 to TRBJ1-5; D uncertain. The length of the CDR3 is 12 residues. Germline CDR1 is MNHEY and CDR2 is SVGAGI. V lost 11 bases to trimming and J lost 8 bases, with 16 bases between them. Written as DNA, the CDR3 is TGTGCCCCCCATCCAATCGTGGAGCCCCAGCATTTT. Residues: CAPHPIVEPQHF.

Of note for this clone: An end of the junction does not agree with germline; a read error may underlie this. The chain joins TRBV10-3 to TRBJ2-1, with D tentatively TRBD1 or TRBD2 (5 bases each). Germline V lookup: CDR1 ENHRY, CDR2 SYGVKD. The CDR3 extends over 13 amino acids. Written as DNA, the CDR3 is TGTGCCATCAGCAGGGACCCCGACAAAGAGCAGTTCTTC. It encodes CAISRDPDKEQFF.

The chain combines TRBV5-4 with TRBJ1-6, with 7 bases aligning to TRBD1. This CDR3 is 14 amino acids long. The junction had 7 bases not matched to a gene; V was cut back by 7 bases and J by 6 bases. The germline V gene has CDR1 SGHNT and CDR2 YYREEE (reference sequence). The DNA for the CDR3 is TGTGCCAGCCACGTGGGACAGACTAATTCACCCCTCCACTTT. Its protein product is CASHVGQTNSPLHF.

This clone was observed a single time. The J gene is TRBJ2-7, the V gene TRBV20-1; maybe TRBD2 (6 bases). The CDR3 runs 11 residues. Germline CDR1 reads DFQATT; CDR2 reads SNEGSKA (reference sequence). Trimming shortened V by 6 bases and J by 4 bases, and 10 bases separated the two germline ends. CDR3 bases: TGCAGTGCGGGGGACTCTTACGAGCAGTACTTC. Translation gives CSAGDSYEQYF.